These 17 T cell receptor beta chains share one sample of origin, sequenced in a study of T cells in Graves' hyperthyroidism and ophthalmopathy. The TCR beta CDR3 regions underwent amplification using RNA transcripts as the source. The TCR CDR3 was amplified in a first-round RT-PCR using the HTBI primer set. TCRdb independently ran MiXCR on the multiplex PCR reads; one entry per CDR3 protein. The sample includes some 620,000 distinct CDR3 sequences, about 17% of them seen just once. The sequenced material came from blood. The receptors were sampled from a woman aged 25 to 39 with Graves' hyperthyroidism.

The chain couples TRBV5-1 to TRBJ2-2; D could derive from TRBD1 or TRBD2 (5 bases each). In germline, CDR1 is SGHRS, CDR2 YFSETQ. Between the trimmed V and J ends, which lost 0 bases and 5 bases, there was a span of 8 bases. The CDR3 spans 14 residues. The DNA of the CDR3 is TGCGCCAGCAGCTTGGATGGGGGTACCGGGGAGCTGTTTTTT. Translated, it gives CASSLDGGTGELFF. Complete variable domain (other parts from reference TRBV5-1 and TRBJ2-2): KAGVTQTPRYLIKTRGQQVTLSCSPISGHRSVSWYQQTPGQGLQFLFEYFSETQRNKGNFPGRFSGRQFSNSRSEMNVSTLELGDSALYLCASSLDGGTGELFFGEGSRLTVL.

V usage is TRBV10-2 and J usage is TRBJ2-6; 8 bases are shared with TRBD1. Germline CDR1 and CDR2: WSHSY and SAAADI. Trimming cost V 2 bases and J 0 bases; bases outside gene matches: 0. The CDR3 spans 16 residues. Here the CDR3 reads CASSETGGSGANVLTF. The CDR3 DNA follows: TGCGCCAGCAGTGAGACAGGGGGCTCTGGGGCCAACGTCCTGACTTTC.

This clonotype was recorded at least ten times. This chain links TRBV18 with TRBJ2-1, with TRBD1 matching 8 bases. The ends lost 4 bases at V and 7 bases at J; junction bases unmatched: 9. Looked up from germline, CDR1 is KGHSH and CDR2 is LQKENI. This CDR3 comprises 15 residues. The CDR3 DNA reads TGTGCCAGCTCACGGCAGGGGGCTGTTTTTAATGAGCAGTTCTTC. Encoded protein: CASSRQGAVFNEQFF.

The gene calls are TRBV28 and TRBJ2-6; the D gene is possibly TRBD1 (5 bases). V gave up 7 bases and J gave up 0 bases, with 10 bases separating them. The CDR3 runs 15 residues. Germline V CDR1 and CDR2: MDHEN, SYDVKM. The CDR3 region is CASMGQSSGANVLTF. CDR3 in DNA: TGTGCCAGCATGGGGCAGTCCTCTGGGGCCAACGTCCTGACTTTC.

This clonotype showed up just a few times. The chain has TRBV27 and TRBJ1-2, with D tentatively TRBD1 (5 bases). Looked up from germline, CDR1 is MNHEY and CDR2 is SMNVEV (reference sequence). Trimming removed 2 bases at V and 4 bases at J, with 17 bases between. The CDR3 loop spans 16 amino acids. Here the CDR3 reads CASSLNGGVSVYGYTF. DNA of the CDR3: TGTGCCAGCAGTTTAAACGGGGGGGTATCCGTCTATGGCTACACCTTC.

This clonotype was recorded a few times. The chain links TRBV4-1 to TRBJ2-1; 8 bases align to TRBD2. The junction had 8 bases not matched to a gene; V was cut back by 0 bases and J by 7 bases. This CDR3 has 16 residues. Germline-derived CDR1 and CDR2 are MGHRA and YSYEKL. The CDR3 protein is CASSQEGAGVKNEQFF. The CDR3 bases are TGCGCCAGCAGCCAAGAAGGAGCGGGAGTAAAGAATGAGCAGTTCTTC.

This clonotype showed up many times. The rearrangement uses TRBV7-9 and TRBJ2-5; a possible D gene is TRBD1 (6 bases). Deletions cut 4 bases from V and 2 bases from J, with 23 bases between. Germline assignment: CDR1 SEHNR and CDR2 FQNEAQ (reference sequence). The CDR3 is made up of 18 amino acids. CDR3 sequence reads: CASSSTRILQGRQETQYF. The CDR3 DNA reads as TGTGCCAGCAGCTCAACCCGGATATTACAGGGAAGACAAGAGACCCAGTACTTC.

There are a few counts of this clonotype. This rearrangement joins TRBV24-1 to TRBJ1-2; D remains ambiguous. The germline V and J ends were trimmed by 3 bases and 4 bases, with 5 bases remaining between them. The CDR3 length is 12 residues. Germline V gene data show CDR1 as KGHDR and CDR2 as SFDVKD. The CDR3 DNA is TGTGCCACCAGTGATCAGGCCTATGGCTACACCTTC. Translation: CATSDQAYGYTF.

Written as DNA, the CDR3 is TGTGCCAGCAGTGGGGCGGGACAGCCCCAGCATTTT. Protein: CASSGAGQPQHF. The chain has TRBV2 and TRBJ1-5; no firm D call. Germline V gene data show CDR1 as SNHLY and CDR2 as FYNNEI. The CDR3 has 12 residues. The germline V and J ends were trimmed by 4 bases and 7 bases, with 8 bases remaining between them.

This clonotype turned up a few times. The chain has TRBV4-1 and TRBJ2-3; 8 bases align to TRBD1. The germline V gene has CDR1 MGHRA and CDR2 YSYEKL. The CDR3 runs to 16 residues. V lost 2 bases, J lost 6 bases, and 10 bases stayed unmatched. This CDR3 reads CASSQTGQGEWDTQYF. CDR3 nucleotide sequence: TGCGCCAGCAGCCAAACCGGACAGGGCGAGTGGGATACGCAGTATTTT.

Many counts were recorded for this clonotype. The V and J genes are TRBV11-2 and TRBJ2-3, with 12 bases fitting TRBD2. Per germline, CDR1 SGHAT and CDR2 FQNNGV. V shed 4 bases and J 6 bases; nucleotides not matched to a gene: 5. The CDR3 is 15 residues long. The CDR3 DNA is TGTGCCAGCAGCTCTAGCGGGAGGGCCCGTGATACGCAGTATTTT. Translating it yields CASSSSGRARDTQYF. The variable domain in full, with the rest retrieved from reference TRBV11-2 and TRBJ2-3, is EAGVAQSPRYKIIEKRQSVAFWCNPISGHATLYWYQQILGQGPKLLIQFQNNGVVDDSQLPKDRFSAERLKGVDSTLKIQPAKLEDSAVYLCASSSSGRARDTQYFGPGTRLTVL.

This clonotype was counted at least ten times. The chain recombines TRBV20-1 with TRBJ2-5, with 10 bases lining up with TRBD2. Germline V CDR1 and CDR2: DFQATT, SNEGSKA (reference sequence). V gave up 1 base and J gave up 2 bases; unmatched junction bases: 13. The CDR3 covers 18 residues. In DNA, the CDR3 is TGCAGTGCTAGAGTGGGGGGAATTCTAGCGGGAGCGCAAGAGACCCAGTACTTC. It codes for CSARVGGILAGAQETQYF.

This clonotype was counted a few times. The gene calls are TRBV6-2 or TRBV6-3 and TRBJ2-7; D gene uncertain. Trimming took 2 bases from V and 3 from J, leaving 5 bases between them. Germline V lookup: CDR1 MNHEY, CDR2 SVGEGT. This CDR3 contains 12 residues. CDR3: CASSYISYEQYF. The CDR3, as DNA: TGTGCCAGCAGTTACATAAGCTACGAGCAGTACTTC.

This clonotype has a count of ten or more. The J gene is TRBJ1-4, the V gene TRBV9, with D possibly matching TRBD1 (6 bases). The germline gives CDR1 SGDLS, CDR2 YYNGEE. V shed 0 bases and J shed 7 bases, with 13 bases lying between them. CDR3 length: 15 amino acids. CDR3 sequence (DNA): TGTGCCAGCAGCGTAGACCCAGGGGAGACTGAAAAACTGTTTTTT. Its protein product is CASSVDPGETEKLFF.

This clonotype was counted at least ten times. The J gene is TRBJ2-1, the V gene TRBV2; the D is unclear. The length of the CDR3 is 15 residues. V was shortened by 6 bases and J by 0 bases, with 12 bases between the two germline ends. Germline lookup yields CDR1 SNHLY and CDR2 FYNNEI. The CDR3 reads CASRYRRDSYNEQFF. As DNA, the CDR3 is TGTGCCAGCAGGTACCGAAGGGACTCCTACAATGAGCAGTTCTTC.

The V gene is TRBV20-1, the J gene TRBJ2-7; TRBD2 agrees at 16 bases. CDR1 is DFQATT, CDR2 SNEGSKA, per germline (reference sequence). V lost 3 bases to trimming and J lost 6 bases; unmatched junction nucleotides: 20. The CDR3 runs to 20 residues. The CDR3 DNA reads TGCAGTGCTAGGCCCTTATTATATCAGGGACTAGCGGGAGGGGTCGGCGAGCAGTACTTC. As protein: CSARPLLYQGLAGGVGEQYF.

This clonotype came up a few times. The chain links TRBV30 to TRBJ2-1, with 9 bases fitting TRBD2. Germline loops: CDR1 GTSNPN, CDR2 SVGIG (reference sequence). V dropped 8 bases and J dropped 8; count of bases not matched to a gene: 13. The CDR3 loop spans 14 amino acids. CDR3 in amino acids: CASSSQRGVDEQFF. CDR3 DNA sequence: TGTGCCAGCTCCTCCCAGCGGGGGGTGGATGAGCAGTTCTTC.